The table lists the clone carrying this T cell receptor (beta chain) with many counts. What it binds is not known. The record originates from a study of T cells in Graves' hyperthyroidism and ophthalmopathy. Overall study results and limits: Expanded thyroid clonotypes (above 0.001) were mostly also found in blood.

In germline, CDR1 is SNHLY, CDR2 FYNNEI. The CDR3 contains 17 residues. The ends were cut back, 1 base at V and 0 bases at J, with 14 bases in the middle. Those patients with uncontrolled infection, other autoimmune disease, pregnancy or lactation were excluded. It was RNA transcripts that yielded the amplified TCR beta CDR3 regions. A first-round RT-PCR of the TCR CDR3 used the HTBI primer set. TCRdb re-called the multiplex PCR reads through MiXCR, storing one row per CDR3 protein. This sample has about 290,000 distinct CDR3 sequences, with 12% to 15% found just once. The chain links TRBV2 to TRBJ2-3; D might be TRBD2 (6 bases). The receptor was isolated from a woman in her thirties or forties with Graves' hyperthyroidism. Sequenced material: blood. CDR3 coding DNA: TGTGCCAGCAGTGAAGAGGGGACTTCATCTAGCACAGATACGCAGTATTTT. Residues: CASSEEGTSSSTDTQYF. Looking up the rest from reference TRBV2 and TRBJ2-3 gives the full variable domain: EPEVTQTPSHQVTQMGQEVILRCVPISNHLYFYWYRQILGQKVEFLVSFYNNEISEKSEIFDDQFSVERPDGSNFTLKIRSTKLEDSAMYFCASSEEGTSSSTDTQYFGPGTRLTVL.